The clone carrying this T cell receptor (beta chain) occurred once. Germline CDR1 DFQATT, CDR2 SNEGSKA (reference sequence). Trimming stripped 3 bases from V and 4 bases from J, with 4 bases between. This CDR3 contains 11 residues. Clones were sequenced by immunoSEQ multiplex PCR, and TCRdb holds only the in-frame ones, with some missing. The sample gives around 5,600 clones, 70% to 85% of which show up once; approximately 9.8% is in the top ten. This sample was taken from a study of T cell repertoires in ileal Crohn's disease. Study summary: Patients had a median roughly 8-year disease duration, and roughly 32% were active smokers.

The source of this sequence is an adult with Crohn's disease. The sequenced material came from ileal tissue. This chain links TRBV20-1 with TRBJ2-4; D uncertain. CDR3 loop: CSASKKNIQYF. CDR3 in DNA: TGCAGTGCTAGCAAAAAAAACATTCAGTACTTC.